This T cell receptor beta chain was recovered during a study of cytomegalovirus exposure and HLA in healthy donors. A word on this clone: As yet, its antigen is unknown.

Study-level results: With further analysis later on, most CMV-associated TCR beta chains appeared HLA-restricted.

The CDR3 has 15 amino acids. Deletions cut 0 bases from V and 4 bases from J, with 12 bases between. Germline loops: CDR1 SGHTA, CDR2 FQGNSA. The PCR ran on 60 Vbeta and 13 Jbeta primers. TCRdb keeps only in-frame clones here, not all; method: immunoSEQ multiplex PCR. Of approximately 150,000 clones in the sample, around 80% are singletons; the top ten hold roughly 2%. Sequencing was performed on PBMCs. The sequence was collected from a human donor in good health. The J gene is TRBJ2-5, the V gene TRBV7-2; maybe TRBD2 (5 bases). Written as DNA, the CDR3 is TGTGCCAGCAGCTTAGCGGAGCCTAGCCTAGAGACCCAGTACTTC. Protein product: CASSLAEPSLETQYF.